This T cell receptor beta chain came from a study of early stage breast cancer tumors. Study details: Seven or eight ER+/PR+/HER2- tumors were invasive ductal; a few were invasive lobular. Findings and caveats of the study: Comparing each tissue with blood distinguished tumor from normal in most of the 16 patients. Commonly generated sequences made up most enriched TCRB sequences shared between patients.

Germline-derived CDR1 and CDR2 are SGHDT and YYEEEE. V gave up 0 bases and J gave up 11 bases, with 12 bases separating them. This CDR3 contains 12 residues. Repertoires were generated with immunoSEQ multiplex PCR, while TCRdb's copy carries only in-frame clones and drops some. The sample has over 7,500 clones, around 60% seen once. In the case of this clone: Its target is unknown.

About 18-50 mg of tumor tissue was diced per sample. V and J are TRBV5-6 and TRBJ2-7; no definite D call. The sequenced material came from breast tumor tissue. This clonotype originated in a person in their sixties or seventies with breast cancer. The CDR3 here is CASSLVRESEYF. For the CDR3, the DNA is TGTGCCAGCAGCTTGGTAAGAGAGTCTGAGTACTTC. Using reference TRBV5-6 and TRBJ2-7 for the parts outside the CDR3, the full variable domain is DAGVTQSPTHLIKTRGQQVTLRCSPKSGHDTVSWYQQALGQGPQFIFQYYEEEERQRGNFPDRFSGHQFPNYSSELNVNALLLGDSALYLCASSLVRESEYFGPGTRLTVT.